These T cell receptor beta chains were read from a single sample in a study of cytomegalovirus exposure and HLA in healthy donors. Assay used: immunoSEQ multiplex PCR; TCRdb lists only in-frame clones, some missing. The table has roughly 75,000 clones, roughly 95% seen once. The specimen was PBMCs. These receptors were collected from a woman aged 18-29 years in good health and CMV-seropositive. Both conserved end residues are part of each CDR3. Fields, in order: V gene, J gene, CDR3 protein.

V: TRBV7-2; J: TRBJ1-1; CDR3: CASSLTFREDTEAFF
V: TRBV11-3; J: TRBJ2-7; CDR3: CASSPRTASTYEQYF
V: TRBV6-6; J: TRBJ1-5; CDR3: CASRGTGERQPQHF
V: TRBV18; J: TRBJ2-2; CDR3: CASSPGLNTGELFF
V: TRBV28; J: TRBJ1-2; CDR3: CASSLGIRGYGYTF
V: TRBV19; J: TRBJ1-2; CDR3: CASSRAGHDYGYTF
V: TRBV9; J: TRBJ2-1; CDR3: CASSVAGQGVSYNEQFF
V: TRBV27; J: TRBJ2-7; CDR3: CASSLSRLAGNYEQYF
V: TRBV7-2; J: TRBJ2-6; CDR3: CAGSAGLPGGANVLTF
V: TRBV6-1; J: TRBJ1-3; CDR3: CASRTGASGNTIYF
V: TRBV21-1; J: TRBJ1-5; CDR3: CASSKGEEGQGAYQPQHF
V: TRBV6-6; J: TRBJ1-2; CDR3: CASSYAETGLGGYTF
V: TRBV9; J: TRBJ2-7; CDR3: CASSGGTGEGEQYF
V: TRBV7-8; J: TRBJ1-6; CDR3: CASSLEGSPGTNNSPLHF
V: TRBV6-5; J: TRBJ1-2; CDR3: CASSYSSRPDYGYTF
V: TRBV10-3; J: TRBJ2-7; CDR3: CAIRTGVNSYEQYF
V: TRBV10-3; J: TRBJ2-7; CDR3: CAISESLYEQYF
V: TRBV6-1; J: TRBJ2-7; CDR3: CASLDSASEQYF
V: TRBV30; J: TRBJ1-4; CDR3: CAWSAGATNEKLFF
V: TRBV19; J: TRBJ2-7; CDR3: CASSIAVGGSYEQYF
V: TRBV4-1; J: TRBJ2-7; CDR3: CASSQGPGLAGFEQYF
V: TRBV5-1; J: TRBJ1-4; CDR3: CASSSETGKMKKLFF
V: TRBV9; J: TRBJ1-2; CDR3: CASGRAGTAYGYTF
V: TRBV11-3; J: TRBJ1-5; CDR3: CASSRGTGWNQPQHF
V: TRBV27; J: TRBJ2-1; CDR3: CASSPGLAGYNEQFF
V: TRBV4-1; J: TRBJ1-5; CDR3: CASSHRQGSNQPQHF
V: TRBV4-1; J: TRBJ2-6; CDR3: CASSHPGGGLKGANVLTF
V: TRBV30; J: TRBJ1-1; CDR3: CAWGPGGHTEAFF
V: TRBV7-2; J: TRBJ1-1; CDR3: CASSLVWLPGAFF
V: TRBV2; J: TRBJ2-7; CDR3: CASGQYYEQYF
V: TRBV5-6; J: TRBJ2-7; CDR3: CASSLSGYEQYF
V: TRBV5-1; J: TRBJ1-1; CDR3: CASSQGQGEMNTEAFF
V: TRBV30; J: TRBJ2-1; CDR3: CAWRAGTSYNEQFF
V: TRBV19; J: TRBJ2-1; CDR3: CASSGGLAGALDEQFF
V: TRBV4-3; J: TRBJ2-7; CDR3: CASSQGFGGRYEQYF
V: TRBV18; J: TRBJ2-3; CDR3: CASSPRTSGSTDTQYF
V: TRBV7-9; J: TRBJ1-1; CDR3: CASSLATGFPTEAFF
V: TRBV2; J: TRBJ2-7; CDR3: CASSSTVYEQYF
V: TRBV7-8; J: TRBJ1-5; CDR3: CASSLVSSGPQPQHF
V: TRBV5-1; J: TRBJ1-1; CDR3: CASSLGGSPNGYTEAFF
V: TRBV5-1; J: TRBJ2-1; CDR3: CASSLGASGVNEQFF
V: TRBV6-4; J: TRBJ2-2; CDR3: CASSDLTGGLGELFF
V: TRBV11-3; J: TRBJ1-1; CDR3: CASSLADRGSRTNTEAFF
V: TRBV9; J: TRBJ2-3; CDR3: CASSVGFDREADTQYF
V: TRBV21-1; J: TRBJ1-1; CDR3: CASSIDRGLDTEAFF
V: TRBV28; J: TRBJ2-7; CDR3: CASTKTGNSYEQYF
V: TRBV28; J: TRBJ2-7; CDR3: CASRPAGLLYEQYF
V: TRBV6-5; J: TRBJ1-1; CDR3: CASSGQGGPEAFF
V: TRBV19; J: TRBJ2-1; CDR3: CATSGGSLSEQFF
V: TRBV18; J: TRBJ2-1; CDR3: CASSPPLAEATSYNEQFF
V: TRBV27; J: TRBJ2-7; CDR3: CASSFSTGTGWNEQYF
V: TRBV11-2; J: TRBJ2-2; CDR3: CASSLTFPGLLYTGELFF
V: TRBV7-3; J: TRBJ2-1; CDR3: CASSLGTGAGNEQFF
V: TRBV28; J: TRBJ2-3; CDR3: CASSFIFQPLSTDTQYF
V: TRBV7-2; J: TRBJ1-5; CDR3: CASSLAGGKGQPQHF
V: TRBV9; J: TRBJ2-7; CDR3: CASSPLDSISYEQYF
V: TRBV5-6; J: TRBJ1-2; CDR3: CASSLARDIYGYTF
V: TRBV6-5; J: TRBJ1-2; CDR3: CASTSRGQLNYGYTF